The entry below describes one T cell receptor beta chain. This clonotype was seen many times. Its target antigen remains unknown. No base qualities exist here, and no much larger clone lies one base off it. The treatment or condition label here, explained by the study, means: in vitro stimulation with specific CMV peptide epitopes to enrich CMV-specific T cells. The data belong to a study of T cell repertoires in cytomegalovirus infection (dated by TCRdb to between 2018 and 2021). A note on the overall study: The peptide stimulations were aimed at well-studied HLA-B-restricted epitopes as well as recently identified HLA-C-restricted CMV epitopes, whose presentation resists viral immunomodulation. Because public TCR beta signatures pointed to carriage of CMV infection together with the matching HLA type, the HLA type of each donor mattered for the analysis.

V sheds 1 base and J sheds 2 bases, leaving 18 bases between their ends. The CDR3 contains 16 residues, cysteine and phenylalanine counted. Only the CDR3 region is kept as DNA, spanning 48 bases read in frame from base 1. CDR1 and CDR2, per the germline V gene (reference sequence), are DFQATT and SNEGSKA. The paper as a whole reports these results and caveats: Carriers of CMV infection plus the relevant HLA type were discriminated by the cumulative frequency of public TCR beta family members in the study cohort and in an independent 352-donor cohort. The ex vivo response was dominated by HLA-C-restricted CMV-specific TCR beta clonotypes, which also provided the single most frequent clonotype in two of eight donors.

Sequencing used an Illumina HiSeq 1500. TCRdb reran the public reads through fastp at Q25 and MiXCR, keeping productive beta chains. Entries that share a CDR3 protein sequence are merged under the most common genes and DNA. The sample has around 300,000 distinct CDR3 sequences on record, 20% to 30% of them singletons. The ten largest clones capture more than 10% of the sample. The TCR originated in a human donor in good health (CMV status not recorded). Some clones in this sample may be carry-over from other donors' samples. The source material was cultured PBMCs, sampled from culture after CMV antigen stimulation. The chain couples TRBV20-1 to TRBJ2-7; no D gene can be assigned with confidence. The CDR3 reads CSARGKGLFSAYEQYF. In nucleotides, the sequence is TGCAGTGCTAGAGGGAAAGGCTTATTCTCCGCCTACGAGCAGTACTTC.